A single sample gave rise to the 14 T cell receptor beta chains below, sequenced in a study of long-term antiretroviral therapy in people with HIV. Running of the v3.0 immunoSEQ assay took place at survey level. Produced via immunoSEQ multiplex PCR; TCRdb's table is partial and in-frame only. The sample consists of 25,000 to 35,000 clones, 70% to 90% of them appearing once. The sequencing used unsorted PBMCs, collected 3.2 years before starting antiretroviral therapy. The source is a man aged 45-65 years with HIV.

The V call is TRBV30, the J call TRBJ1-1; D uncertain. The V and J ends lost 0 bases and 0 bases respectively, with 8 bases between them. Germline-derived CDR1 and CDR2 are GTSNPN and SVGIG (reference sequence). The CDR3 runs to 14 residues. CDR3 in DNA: TGTGCCTGGAGTGTTGTAGGAGTGAACACTGAAGCTTTCTTT. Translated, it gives CAWSVVGVNTEAFF.

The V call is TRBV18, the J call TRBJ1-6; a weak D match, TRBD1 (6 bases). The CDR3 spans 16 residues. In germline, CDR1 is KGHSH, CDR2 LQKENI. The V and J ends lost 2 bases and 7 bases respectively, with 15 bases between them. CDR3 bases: TGTGCCAGCTCACCAGCAGGGGCGTTTGGGAATTCACCCCTCCACTTT. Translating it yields CASSPAGAFGNSPLHF. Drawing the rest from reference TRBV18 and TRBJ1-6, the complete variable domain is NAGVMQNPRHLVRRRGQEARLRCSPMKGHSHVYWYRQLPEEGLKFMVYLQKENIIDESGMPKERFSAEFPKEGPSILRIQQVVRGDSAAYFCASSPAGAFGNSPLHFGNGTRLTVT.

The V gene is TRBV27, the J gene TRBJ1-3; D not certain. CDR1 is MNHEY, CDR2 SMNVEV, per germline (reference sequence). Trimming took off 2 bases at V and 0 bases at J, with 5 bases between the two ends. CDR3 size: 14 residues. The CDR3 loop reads CASSLHGSGNTIYF. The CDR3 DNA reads TGTGCCAGCAGTTTACACGGCTCTGGAAACACCATATATTTT.

The CDR3 sequence: CASSFQVGGFEQYF. The DNA of the CDR3 is TGTGCCAGCAGTTTCCAGGTGGGGGGGTTCGAGCAGTACTTC. V and J are TRBV27 and TRBJ2-7; 7 nucleotides match TRBD2. Germline V gene lookup returns CDR1 MNHEY and CDR2 SMNVEV (reference sequence). The CDR3 loop spans 14 amino acids. J lost 6 bases, V lost 3 bases, and 8 bases had no gene match.

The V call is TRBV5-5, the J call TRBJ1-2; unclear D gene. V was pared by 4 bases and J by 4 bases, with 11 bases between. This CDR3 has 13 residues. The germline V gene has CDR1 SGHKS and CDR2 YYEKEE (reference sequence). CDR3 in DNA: TGTGCCAGCAGCGGTCCCTGGGCCTATGGCTACACCTTC. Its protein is CASSGPWAYGYTF. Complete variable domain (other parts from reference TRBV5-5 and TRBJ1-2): DAGVTQSPTHLIKTRGQQVTLRCSPISGHKSVSWYQQVLGQGPQFIFQYYEKEERGRGNFPDRFSARQFPNYSSELNVNALLLGDSALYLCASSGPWAYGYTFGSGTRLTVV.

CDR3 residues: CASSYGDTNTEAFF. The CDR3 region has the DNA TGTGCCAGCAGTTATGGGGACACAAACACTGAAGCTTTCTTT. J is TRBJ1-1 and V is TRBV6-6, with D possibly TRBD1 on 6 matching bases. CDR3 length equals 14 residues. V lost 3 bases and J lost 2, with 10 bases in between. Germline V CDR1 and CDR2: MNHNY, SVGAGI (reference sequence).

The CDR3: CAVGDTWGVQYF. DNA for the CDR3: TGTGCCGTCGGGGATACATGGGGGGTCCAGTACTTC. The J gene is TRBJ2-5, the V gene TRBV30; a possible D gene is TRBD2 (6 bases). CDR3 length equals 12 residues. V was trimmed by 8 bases and J by 10 bases, leaving 20 bases between them. Per the germline V gene, CDR1 is GTSNPN and CDR2 is SVGIG (reference sequence).

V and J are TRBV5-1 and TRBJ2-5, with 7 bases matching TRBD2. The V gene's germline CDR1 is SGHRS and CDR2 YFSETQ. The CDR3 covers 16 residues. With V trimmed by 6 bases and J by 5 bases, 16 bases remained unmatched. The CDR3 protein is CASTPRQRGVLETQYF. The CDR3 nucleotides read TGCGCCAGCACCCCGAGGCAGCGGGGAGTCCTTGAGACCCAGTACTTC.

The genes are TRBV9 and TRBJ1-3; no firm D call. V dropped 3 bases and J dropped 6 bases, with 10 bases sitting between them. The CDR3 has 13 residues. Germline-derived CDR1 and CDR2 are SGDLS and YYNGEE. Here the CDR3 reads CASSAQHQNTIYF. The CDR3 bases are TGTGCCAGCAGCGCTCAACACCAAAACACCATATATTTT.

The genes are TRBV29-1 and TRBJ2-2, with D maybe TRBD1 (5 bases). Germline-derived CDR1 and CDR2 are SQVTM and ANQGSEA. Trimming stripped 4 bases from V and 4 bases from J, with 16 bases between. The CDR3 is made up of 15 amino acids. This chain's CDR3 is CSVGTIGATTGELFF. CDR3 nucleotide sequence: TGCAGCGTTGGTACGATAGGGGCAACCACCGGGGAGCTGTTTTTT.

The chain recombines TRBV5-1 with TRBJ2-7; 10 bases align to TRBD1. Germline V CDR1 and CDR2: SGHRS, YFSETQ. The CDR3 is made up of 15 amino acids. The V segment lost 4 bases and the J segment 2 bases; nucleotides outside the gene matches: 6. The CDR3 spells CASSRGTGETYEQYF. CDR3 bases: TGCGCCAGCAGCCGAGGGACAGGGGAGACCTACGAGCAGTACTTC.

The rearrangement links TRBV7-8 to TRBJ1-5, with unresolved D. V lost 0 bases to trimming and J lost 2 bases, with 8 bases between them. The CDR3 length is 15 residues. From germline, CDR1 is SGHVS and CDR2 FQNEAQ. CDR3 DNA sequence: TGTGCCAGCAGCTTAGCCCGAAGGGGCAATCAGCCCCAGCATTTT. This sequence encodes CASSLARRGNQPQHF.

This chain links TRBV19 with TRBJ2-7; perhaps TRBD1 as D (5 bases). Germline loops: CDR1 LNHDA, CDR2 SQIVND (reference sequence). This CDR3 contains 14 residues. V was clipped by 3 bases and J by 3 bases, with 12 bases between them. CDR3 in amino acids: CASSMDTEYYEQYF. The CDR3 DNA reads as TGTGCCAGTAGTATGGACACAGAATACTACGAGCAGTACTTC.

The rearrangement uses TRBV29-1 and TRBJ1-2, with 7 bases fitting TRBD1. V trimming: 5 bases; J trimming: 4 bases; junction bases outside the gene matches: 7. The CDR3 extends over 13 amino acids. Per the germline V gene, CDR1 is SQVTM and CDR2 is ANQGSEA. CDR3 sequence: CSVSGGSPYGYTF. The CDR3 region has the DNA TGCAGCGTTTCAGGGGGTTCGCCCTATGGCTACACCTTC.